This is a list of T cell receptor beta chains from one sample in a study of neurological immune-mediated disorders. TCRdb re-analysed the 5' RACE reads in MiXCR, keeping a single row per CDR3 protein. The sample lists tens of thousands of distinct CDR3 sequences; roughly 4% were seen once. Specimen: PBMCs. The origin of the receptors is a woman in her 50s with multiple sclerosis. CDR3s include the opening cysteine and the closing phenylalanine or tryptophan. Each record gives: CDR3 protein, CDR3 DNA, D gene, clone size, J gene, CDR3 length, V gene. A D gene is named only where the DNA matches it firmly. Size is omitted from some rows. Given values are once, few, many or a class for expanded clones.

cdr3_aa: CASSPRTGRTDTQYF
cdr3_nt: TGTGCCAGCAGTCCCAGGACAGGGAGGACAGATACGCAGTATTTT
d_call: TRBD1
clone_size: few
j_call: TRBJ2-3
cdr3_length: 15
v_call: TRBV3-1

cdr3_aa: CASSLPRVRGEQFF
cdr3_nt: TGTGCCAGCAGTTTACCCAGGGTCCGGGGTGAGCAGTTCTTC
d_call: NA
clone_size: many
j_call: TRBJ2-1
cdr3_length: 14
v_call: TRBV27

cdr3_aa: CASFGQGSAGELFF
cdr3_nt: TGTGCCAGCTTTGGACAGGGGTCGGCCGGGGAGCTGTTTTTT
d_call: TRBD1
clone_size: many
j_call: TRBJ2-2
cdr3_length: 14
v_call: TRBV12-3/TRBV12-4

cdr3_aa: CASSPSSGDYNEQFF
cdr3_nt: TGTGCCAGCAGTCCATCTTCGGGGGACTACAATGAGCAGTTCTTC
d_call: NA
clone_size: many
j_call: TRBJ2-1
cdr3_length: 15
v_call: TRBV28

cdr3_aa: CSARPPGQVSTNEKLFF
cdr3_nt: TGCAGTGCTAGACCCCCGGGACAGGTCTCAACTAATGAAAAACTGTTTTTT
d_call: TRBD1
clone_size: many
j_call: TRBJ1-4
cdr3_length: 17
v_call: TRBV20-1

cdr3_aa: CASSYRKSSYNEQFF
cdr3_nt: TGTGCCAGCAGCTACAGAAAAAGCTCCTACAATGAGCAGTTCTTC
d_call: NA
clone_size: many
j_call: TRBJ2-1
cdr3_length: 15
v_call: TRBV7-2

cdr3_aa: CASSESLGSDRGRDYGYTF
cdr3_nt: TGTGCCAGCAGCGAATCTTTGGGGTCCGACAGGGGGCGCGACTATGGCTACACCTTC
d_call: TRBD1
clone_size: many
j_call: TRBJ1-2
cdr3_length: 19
v_call: TRBV7-8

cdr3_aa: CASSLGSGGAGYGYTF
cdr3_nt: TGTGCCAGCAGCTTAGGGTCAGGGGGCGCTGGCTATGGCTACACCTTC
d_call: TRBD1
clone_size: many
j_call: TRBJ1-2
cdr3_length: 16
v_call: TRBV7-9

cdr3_aa: CRALEVVGNEQFF
cdr3_nt: TGCAGGGCCCTAGAGGTTGTTGGCAATGAGCAGTTCTTC
d_call: NA
clone_size: many
j_call: TRBJ2-1
cdr3_length: 13
v_call: TRBV20-1

cdr3_aa: CSVYDRTYEQYF
cdr3_nt: TGCAGCGTTTATGACAGGACCTACGAGCAGTACTTC
d_call: NA
clone_size: NA
j_call: TRBJ2-7
cdr3_length: 12
v_call: TRBV29-1

cdr3_aa: CASLRRGGNTIYF
cdr3_nt: TGTGCCAGCTTACGAAGGGGCGGAAACACCATATATTTT
d_call: NA
clone_size: many
j_call: TRBJ1-3
cdr3_length: 13
v_call: TRBV12-3/TRBV12-4

cdr3_aa: CASSYSGQGALGYTF
cdr3_nt: TGTGCCAGCAGTTACTCGGGACAGGGGGCTTTGGGCTACACCTTC
d_call: TRBD1
clone_size: many
j_call: TRBJ1-2
cdr3_length: 15
v_call: TRBV6-6

cdr3_aa: CASSGTSGLYEQYF
cdr3_nt: TGCGCCAGCAGCGGGACTAGCGGCCTCTACGAGCAGTACTTC
d_call: TRBD2
clone_size: many
j_call: TRBJ2-7
cdr3_length: 14
v_call: TRBV5-1

cdr3_aa: CSASEGSNTEAFF
cdr3_nt: TGCAGTGCTAGCGAGGGGTCCAACACTGAAGCTTTCTTT
d_call: NA
clone_size: few
j_call: TRBJ1-1
cdr3_length: 13
v_call: TRBV20-1

cdr3_aa: CSVAGTGGARAFF
cdr3_nt: TGCAGCGTTGCCGGGACAGGGGGCGCGAGAGCTTTCTTT
d_call: TRBD1
clone_size: many
j_call: TRBJ1-1
cdr3_length: 13
v_call: TRBV29-1

cdr3_aa: CASSLREGGKTQYF
cdr3_nt: TGTGCCAGCAGCTTAAGGGAGGGCGGAAAGACCCAGTACTTC
d_call: TRBD2
clone_size: many
j_call: TRBJ2-5
cdr3_length: 14
v_call: TRBV7-9

cdr3_aa: CASSEGGQGEAFF
cdr3_nt: TGTGCCAGCAGTGAAGGGGGGCAGGGTGAAGCTTTCTTT
d_call: NA
clone_size: many
j_call: TRBJ1-1
cdr3_length: 13
v_call: TRBV2

cdr3_aa: CASSSGLAGGNEQFF
cdr3_nt: TGTGCCAGCAGCTCAGGACTAGCGGGAGGCAATGAGCAGTTCTTC
d_call: TRBD2
clone_size: many
j_call: TRBJ2-1
cdr3_length: 15
v_call: TRBV7-2

cdr3_aa: CASSLGPVQETQYF
cdr3_nt: TGTGCCAGCAGCTTAGGGCCGGTACAAGAGACCCAGTACTTC
d_call: NA
clone_size: many
j_call: TRBJ2-5
cdr3_length: 14
v_call: TRBV7-2

cdr3_aa: CASSLTGGAGGQEQFF
cdr3_nt: TGTGCCAGCAGCTTAACGGGCGGAGCGGGAGGCCAAGAGCAGTTCTTC
d_call: TRBD2
clone_size: many
j_call: TRBJ2-1
cdr3_length: 16
v_call: TRBV7-3

cdr3_aa: CSAGRTSGNTDTQYF
cdr3_nt: TGCAGTGCGGGCCGGACTAGCGGGAACACAGATACGCAGTATTTT
d_call: TRBD2
clone_size: many
j_call: TRBJ2-3
cdr3_length: 15
v_call: TRBV20-1

cdr3_aa: CASSLWRSGAGDTQYF
cdr3_nt: TGTGCCAGCAGCTTATGGCGTTCGGGGGCGGGAGATACGCAGTATTTT
d_call: NA
clone_size: many
j_call: TRBJ2-3
cdr3_length: 16
v_call: TRBV7-3

cdr3_aa: CATSLRIPGQGSDTQYF
cdr3_nt: TGTGCCACCAGCCTTCGAATTCCGGGACAGGGCTCCGATACGCAGTATTTT
d_call: TRBD1
clone_size: many
j_call: TRBJ2-3
cdr3_length: 17
v_call: TRBV24-1

cdr3_aa: CASSLGGASTEAFF
cdr3_nt: TGTGCCAGCAGCCTTGGAGGGGCTAGCACTGAAGCTTTCTTT
d_call: NA
clone_size: few
j_call: TRBJ1-1
cdr3_length: 14
v_call: TRBV7-2

cdr3_aa: CASSLSKNTEAFF
cdr3_nt: TGCGCCAGCAGCTTGTCCAAGAACACTGAAGCTTTCTTT
d_call: NA
clone_size: many
j_call: TRBJ1-1
cdr3_length: 13
v_call: TRBV5-1

cdr3_aa: CASTEGQGRYGYTF
cdr3_nt: TGTGCCAGTACCGAAGGACAGGGACGGTATGGCTACACCTTC
d_call: TRBD1
clone_size: few
j_call: TRBJ1-2
cdr3_length: 14
v_call: TRBV19

cdr3_aa: CASSQDISFGDEQFF
cdr3_nt: TGTGCCAGCAGCCAAGATATTAGTTTCGGGGATGAGCAGTTCTTC
d_call: NA
clone_size: many
j_call: TRBJ2-1
cdr3_length: 15
v_call: TRBV3-1

cdr3_aa: CASSPRDRGRETQYF
cdr3_nt: TGTGCCAGCAGCCCCCGGGACAGGGGACGAGAGACCCAGTACTTC
d_call: TRBD1
clone_size: many
j_call: TRBJ2-5
cdr3_length: 15
v_call: TRBV7-9

cdr3_aa: CSAYYGIYGYTF
cdr3_nt: TGCAGTGCCTACTACGGGATCTATGGCTACACCTTC
d_call: NA
clone_size: many
j_call: TRBJ1-2
cdr3_length: 12
v_call: TRBV20-1

cdr3_aa: CASSELESGELFF
cdr3_nt: TGTGCCAGCAGTGAATTAGAGTCCGGGGAGCTGTTTTTT
d_call: NA
clone_size: many
j_call: TRBJ2-2
cdr3_length: 13
v_call: TRBV2

cdr3_aa: CASSQTWRGKSYEQYF
cdr3_nt: TGTGCCAGCAGCCAAACTTGGCGGGGGAAGTCCTACGAGCAGTACTTC
d_call: TRBD2
clone_size: many
j_call: TRBJ2-7
cdr3_length: 16
v_call: TRBV14

cdr3_aa: CASSAGQGPYEQYF
cdr3_nt: TGTGCCAGCAGCGCTGGACAGGGACCCTACGAGCAGTACTTC
d_call: TRBD1
clone_size: many
j_call: TRBJ2-7
cdr3_length: 14
v_call: TRBV7-8

cdr3_aa: CASSFPGYQPQHF
cdr3_nt: TGTGCCAGCAGTTTTCCGGGGTATCAGCCCCAGCATTTT
d_call: NA
clone_size: many
j_call: TRBJ1-5
cdr3_length: 13
v_call: TRBV12-3/TRBV12-4

cdr3_aa: CASSRDRAKNEQFF
cdr3_nt: TGTGCCAGCAGTCGGGACAGGGCGAAGAATGAGCAGTTCTTC
d_call: TRBD1
clone_size: many
j_call: TRBJ2-1
cdr3_length: 14
v_call: TRBV2

cdr3_aa: CASSEANTIYF
cdr3_nt: TGTGCCAGCAGTGAAGCAAACACCATATATTTT
d_call: NA
clone_size: many
j_call: TRBJ1-3
cdr3_length: 11
v_call: TRBV25-1

cdr3_aa: CASSGGASEEFF
cdr3_nt: TGTGCCAGCAGTGGGGGAGCTAGCGAGGAGTTCTTC
d_call: NA
clone_size: NA
j_call: TRBJ2-1
cdr3_length: 12
v_call: TRBV3-1

cdr3_aa: CASSPRGLRETQYF
cdr3_nt: TGCGCCAGCAGCCCCAGGGGGCTTCGAGAGACCCAGTACTTC
d_call: TRBD1
clone_size: many
j_call: TRBJ2-5
cdr3_length: 14
v_call: TRBV4-3

cdr3_aa: CASSQEVAGNTDTQYF
cdr3_nt: TGTGCCAGCAGCCAAGAGGTGGCAGGAAACACAGATACGCAGTATTTT
d_call: NA
clone_size: many
j_call: TRBJ2-3
cdr3_length: 16
v_call: TRBV3-1

cdr3_aa: CASSWNRDRRLYSYNEQFF
cdr3_nt: TGTGCCAGCAGCTGGAACCGGGACAGGAGGCTTTACTCCTACAATGAGCAGTTCTTC
d_call: TRBD1
clone_size: many
j_call: TRBJ2-1
cdr3_length: 19
v_call: TRBV5-6

cdr3_aa: CASSWGLAGEEEQYF
cdr3_nt: TGTGCCAGCAGTTGGGGACTAGCGGGAGAAGAGGAGCAGTACTTC
d_call: TRBD2
clone_size: many
j_call: TRBJ2-7
cdr3_length: 15
v_call: TRBV7-2

cdr3_aa: CSASSFPNTEAFF
cdr3_nt: TGCAGTGCTAGTTCATTCCCTAACACTGAAGCTTTCTTT
d_call: NA
clone_size: many
j_call: TRBJ1-1
cdr3_length: 13
v_call: TRBV20-1

cdr3_aa: CASSQGGTGKGYEQYF
cdr3_nt: TGTGCCAGCAGCCAAGGCGGGACAGGGAAGGGATACGAGCAGTACTTC
d_call: TRBD1
clone_size: NA
j_call: TRBJ2-7
cdr3_length: 16
v_call: TRBV6-6

cdr3_aa: CASSLAGLGHTGELFF
cdr3_nt: TGCGCCAGCAGCTTGGCCGGGCTGGGCCACACCGGGGAGCTGTTTTTT
d_call: NA
clone_size: many
j_call: TRBJ2-2
cdr3_length: 16
v_call: TRBV5-1

cdr3_aa: CSARDQGRRNNSPLHF
cdr3_nt: TGCAGTGCTAGAGACCAGGGACGGAGGAATAATTCACCCCTCCACTTT
d_call: NA
clone_size: NA
j_call: TRBJ1-6
cdr3_length: 16
v_call: TRBV20-1

cdr3_aa: CASSLAGNDNEQFF
cdr3_nt: TGTGCCAGCTCACTAGCGGGAAATGACAATGAGCAGTTCTTC
d_call: TRBD2
clone_size: many
j_call: TRBJ2-1
cdr3_length: 14
v_call: TRBV28

cdr3_aa: CASSAGQGVDTEAFF
cdr3_nt: TGTGCCAGCAGCGCTGGACAGGGCGTGGATACTGAAGCTTTCTTT
d_call: TRBD1
clone_size: many
j_call: TRBJ1-1
cdr3_length: 15
v_call: TRBV7-9

cdr3_aa: CASSLSRGLEGANVLTF
cdr3_nt: TGTGCCAGCAGTTTGAGCCGGGGCCTGGAAGGGGCCAACGTCCTGACTTTC
d_call: NA
clone_size: many
j_call: TRBJ2-6
cdr3_length: 17
v_call: TRBV28

cdr3_aa: CSVATGLNAFF
cdr3_nt: TGCAGCGTTGCGACAGGACTGAACGCTTTCTTT
d_call: NA
clone_size: many
j_call: TRBJ1-1
cdr3_length: 11
v_call: TRBV29-1

cdr3_aa: CAIKARGEQFF
cdr3_nt: TGTGCCATCAAGGCGAGGGGTGAGCAGTTCTTC
d_call: NA
clone_size: many
j_call: TRBJ2-1
cdr3_length: 11
v_call: TRBV10-3

cdr3_aa: CASSLARQETQYF
cdr3_nt: TGTGCCAGCAGCTTAGCACGCCAAGAGACCCAGTACTTC
d_call: NA
clone_size: medium-sized
j_call: TRBJ2-5
cdr3_length: 13
v_call: TRBV7-6

cdr3_aa: CASSWEANYSPLNF
cdr3_nt: TGTGCCAGCAGTTGGGAGGCAAACTATTCACCCCTCAACTTT
d_call: NA
clone_size: many
j_call: TRBJ1-6
cdr3_length: 14
v_call: TRBV27